These 24 T cell receptor beta chains were sequenced from one sample in a study of molecular identifiers for immune sequencing clone quantification. TCRdb fed the PCR reads into MiXCR, producing one record per CDR3 protein. The data contain around 460,000 distinct CDR3 sequences, 20% to 25% of them singletons. The sample consisted of naive CD8+ T cells from blood, with Jurkat cell RNA spiked in. The sample's subset: FACS-sorted CD8+CD4-CCR7+CD45RA+ naive T cells. The receptors here all came from a human donor in good health. Some libraries in this study had Jurkat cell RNA spiked in.

This clonotype was detected many times. The chain couples TRBV5-1 to TRBJ2-1; either TRBD1 or TRBD2 may fit D (6 bases each). This CDR3 has 15 amino acids. From germline, CDR1 is SGHRS and CDR2 YFSETQ. The V gene lost 0 bases and the J gene lost 3 bases, with 10 bases spanning the gap. CDR3 amino acids: CASSLVGGVYNEQFF. CDR3 sequence (DNA): TGCGCCAGCAGCTTGGTCGGGGGCGTCTACAATGAGCAGTTCTTC.

For this clonotype: Compared with germline, one end of the junction differs, possibly owing to a read error. This rearrangement joins TRBV27 to TRBJ2-3, with a tentative D call TRBD2 (6 bases). Germline CDR1 MNHEY, CDR2 SMNVEV (reference sequence). This CDR3 comprises 17 residues. The CDR3 sequence is CASSLSITGLTTGTQYF. CDR3 DNA sequence: TGTGCCAGCAGTTTATCGATTACGGGACTTACCACAGGTACGCAGTATTTT.

About this clonotype itself: A much larger clone sits a single nucleotide away, making a read error possible. A read error is likely, as this CDR3 ends without the conserved phenylalanine or tryptophan. The chain uses TRBV7-8 and TRBJ2-1, with D uncertain. V was clipped by 5 bases and J by 4 bases, with 15 bases between them. This CDR3 contains 15 residues. Germline assignment: CDR1 SGHVS and CDR2 FQNEAQ. CDR3 region: CASSPSRNPYNEQFL. CDR3 DNA sequence: TGTGCCAGCAGCCCGAGCCGGAACCCATACAATGAGCAGTTCCTC.

This clonotype was seen more than once but under ten times. The chain couples TRBV12-3 or TRBV12-4 to TRBJ1-1; possibly TRBD1 for D (6 bases). The CDR3 is 15 residues long. Trimming stripped 6 bases from V and 0 bases from J, with 14 bases between. The CDR3, as DNA: TGTGCCAGCAGCCAAACGGGGGGCATGAACACTGAAGCTTTCTTT. Residues: CASSQTGGMNTEAFF.

This clonotype appeared many times. The J gene is TRBJ2-2, the V gene TRBV4-3, with D possibly TRBD2 on 5 matching bases. Germline-derived CDR1 and CDR2 are LGHNA and YSLEER. The CDR3 spans 17 residues. V was clipped by 0 bases and J by 2 bases, with 13 bases between them. This CDR3 reads CASSQESSDYNTGELFF. CDR3 DNA sequence: TGCGCCAGCAGCCAAGAATCATCTGACTACAACACCGGGGAGCTGTTTTTT.

In its sample, this clonotype was seen a few times. The gene calls are TRBV7-2 and TRBJ1-6; weak D call: TRBD1 (5 bases). The CDR3 has 16 amino acids. V was clipped by 2 bases and J by 9 bases, with 17 bases between them. Germline assignment: CDR1 SGHTA and CDR2 FQGNSA. The CDR3 loop is CASSLPSRGPPSPLHF. CDR3 DNA: TGTGCCAGCAGCTTACCCTCTCGGGGACCACCTTCACCCCTCCACTTT.

There are many counts of this clonotype. The rearrangement links TRBV2 to TRBJ2-1, with 9 bases matching TRBD2. The germline gives CDR1 SNHLY, CDR2 FYNNEI. The V segment lost 6 bases and the J segment 4 bases; nucleotides outside the gene matches: 1. CDR3 size: 13 residues. CDR3 sequence (DNA): TGTGCCAGCAGGACTAGCGGTTACAATGAGCAGTTCTTC. Translated, it gives CASRTSGYNEQFF.

This clonotype was counted at least ten times. This chain links TRBV25-1 with TRBJ2-3; D is unresolved. V dropped 0 bases and J dropped 2 bases, with 6 bases sitting between them. The CDR3 contains 14 residues. The V gene's germline CDR1 is MGHDK and CDR2 SYGVNS. The CDR3: CASSEYTHTDTQYF. CDR3 nucleotides: TGTGCCAGCAGTGAATATACCCACACAGATACGCAGTATTTT.

Note on this clonotype: A much bigger clone sits one base away, suggesting this may be a read error. This chain joins TRBV29-1 and TRBJ1-3; unclear D gene. Germline V gives CDR1 SQVTM, CDR2 ANQGSEA. CDR3 length equals 11 residues. The CDR3 loop reads CSVLSGNTTYF. The CDR3 bases are TGCAGCGTTTTATCTGGAAACACCACATATTTT.

This clonotype was counted at least ten times. The V call is TRBV5-6, the J call TRBJ2-3; TRBD2 might be the D (7 bases). Germline assignment: CDR1 SGHDT and CDR2 YYEEEE. V lost 6 bases, J lost 3 bases, and 17 bases lay in between. The CDR3 has 15 amino acids. In DNA form, the CDR3 reads TGTGCCAGCAAGTCATGGGGGGGGCGGACAGATACGCAGTATTTT. This codes for CASKSWGGRTDTQYF.

The chain uses TRBV7-9 and TRBJ2-7; 7 bases are a match to TRBD2. V lost 6 bases, J lost 2 bases, and 4 bases stayed unmatched. The length of the CDR3 is 13 residues. Per germline, CDR1 SEHNR and CDR2 FQNEAQ (reference sequence). As DNA, the CDR3 is TGTGCCAGCAGGGGGGAGGGCCCCTACGAGCAGTACTTC. Translated: CASRGEGPYEQYF.

Concerning this clonotype itself: One end of the junction is discordant with germline, which a read error may explain. The rearrangement uses TRBV7-9 and TRBJ2-1, with TRBD2 matching 9 bases. Germline V gives CDR1 SEHNR, CDR2 FQNEAQ (reference sequence). This CDR3 is 16 amino acids long. The CDR3 sequence: CAGSSMTSGTYNEQFF. The CDR3 bases are TGTGCCGGCAGCTCAATGACTAGCGGCACCTACAATGAGCAGTTCTTC. The complete variable domain, with remaining parts taken from reference TRBV7-9 and TRBJ2-1, reads DTGVSQNPRHKITKRGQNVTFRCDPISEHNRLYWYRQTLGQGPEFLTYFQNEAQLEKSRLLSDRFSAERPKGSFSTLEIQRTEQGDSAMYLCAGSSMTSGTYNEQFFGPGTRLTVL.

This clonotype came up many times. The chain carries TRBV5-1 and TRBJ1-1; D not resolved. This CDR3 is built from 13 residues. Germline V gene sequence: CDR1 SGHRS, CDR2 YFSETQ. Trimming removed 4 bases at V and 0 bases at J, with 7 bases between. CDR3 nucleotides: TGCGCCAGCAGCCAAACATTGAACACTGAAGCTTTCTTT. It translates to CASSQTLNTEAFF.

The table lists this clonotype with many counts. V and J are TRBV2 and TRBJ1-2, with D perhaps matching TRBD1 (6 bases). V dropped 6 bases and J dropped 7 bases, with 27 bases sitting between them. Germline loops: CDR1 SNHLY, CDR2 FYNNEI. This CDR3 region has 17 residues. The CDR3 DNA reads TGTGCCAGCAGCCCCCGTTACGAGAACCGAGGGGGATCTGGCTACACCTTC. Its protein product is CASSPRYENRGGSGYTF.

This clonotype was seen many times. V and J are TRBV20-1 and TRBJ2-7; 9 bases map to TRBD1. The J segment lost 2 bases and the V segment lost 5 bases, leaving 4 bases of the junction unmatched. CDR3 length: 13 residues. Looked up from germline, CDR1 is DFQATT and CDR2 is SNEGSKA (reference sequence). The CDR3 spells CSAWDRETYEQYF. The CDR3 DNA follows: TGCAGTGCTTGGGACAGGGAAACCTACGAGCAGTACTTC.

This chain uses TRBV28 with TRBJ2-2; TRBD1 agrees at 8 bases. Per the germline V gene, CDR1 is MDHEN and CDR2 is SYDVKM. This CDR3 region has 17 residues. Trimming removed 8 bases from V and 4 bases from J; junction bases left unmatched: 15. The chain's CDR3 is CASGSTRDRIPTGELFF. The CDR3 DNA is TGTGCCAGCGGCTCCACCCGGGACAGGATACCCACCGGGGAGCTGTTTTTT.

About this clonotype: The junction departs from germline at one end; a sequencing error may be responsible. The V call is TRBV6-5, the J call TRBJ1-6; D remains unclear. The CDR3 sequence is 12 residues long. Germline V CDR1 and CDR2: MNHEY, SVGAGI. The CDR3 loop reads CASSYGVSLLHF. The CDR3 nucleotides read TGTGCCAGCAGTTACGGAGTCTCACTCCTCCACTTT.

This chain uses TRBV20-1 with TRBJ2-7; D gene uncertain. The CDR3 has 11 amino acids. V shed 0 bases and J shed 2 bases, with 2 bases lying between them. The germline V gene encodes CDR1 DFQATT and CDR2 SNEGSKA (reference sequence). As DNA, the CDR3 is TGCAGTGCTAGAGAAACCTACGAGCAGTACTTC. Its translation is CSARETYEQYF.

This clonotype has a handful of counts. The chain combines TRBV2 with TRBJ2-7; the D is unclear. CDR3 length: 15 amino acids. The germline V gene has CDR1 SNHLY and CDR2 FYNNEI. Trimming took 3 bases from V and 3 from J, leaving 15 bases between them. This CDR3 reads CASSDARLSFYEQYF. The CDR3 DNA reads as TGTGCCAGCAGTGATGCGCGCTTGAGTTTCTACGAGCAGTACTTC.

This clonotype was counted ten times or more. The gene calls are TRBV4-3 and TRBJ2-5, with D perhaps matching TRBD1 or TRBD2 (5 bases each). The CDR3 runs 14 residues. Per germline, CDR1 LGHNA and CDR2 YSLEER. V was shortened by 3 bases and J by 2 bases, with 10 bases between the two germline ends. CDR3 amino acids: CASSQGPPQETQYF. The CDR3 coding sequence is TGCGCCAGCAGCCAGGGACCGCCACAAGAGACCCAGTACTTC.

In its sample, this clonotype was seen a few times. The chain recombines TRBV11-2 with TRBJ2-1; either TRBD1 or TRBD2 may fit D (5 bases each). CDR1 is SGHAT and CDR2 is FQNNGV in the germline V gene. The CDR3 is 15 amino acids. The V end was cut by 3 bases, the J end by 6 bases, with 15 bases between. The DNA of the CDR3 is TGTGCCAGCAGCTTTAGTCTAGGGACCGGCAATGAGCAGTTCTTC. It is translated as CASSFSLGTGNEQFF.

The V gene is TRBV7-9, the J gene TRBJ1-1; D remains ambiguous. The V gene's germline CDR1 is SEHNR and CDR2 FQNEAQ (reference sequence). CDR3 length equals 15 residues. Trimming pared 1 base from V and 4 bases from J, leaving 13 bases between. The chain's CDR3 is CASSLDNRMSTEAFF. The CDR3, as DNA: TGTGCCAGCAGCTTAGATAACCGGATGAGCACTGAAGCTTTCTTT.

This clonotype has a handful of counts. This rearrangement joins TRBV27 to TRBJ1-1, with D tentatively TRBD1 (6 bases). Germline V gives CDR1 MNHEY, CDR2 SMNVEV (reference sequence). Between the trimmed V and J ends, which lost 5 bases and 4 bases, there was a span of 20 bases. The CDR3 totals 16 residues. CDR3 nucleotide sequence: TGTGCCAGCAGTATACCCCGGGGGCGCGGGTCCACTGAAGCTTTCTTT. It is translated as CASSIPRGRGSTEAFF.

In its sample, this clonotype was seen many times. This chain uses TRBV15 with TRBJ1-1, with 7 bases that match TRBD1. This CDR3 has 12 residues. CDR1 LNHNV and CDR2 YYDKDF come from the germline V gene (reference sequence). The V segment lost 7 bases and the J segment 8 bases; nucleotides outside the gene matches: 7. This chain's CDR3 is CATNQGGGEAFF. Here the CDR3 DNA reads TGTGCCACCAACCAGGGGGGGGGGGAAGCTTTCTTT. The whole variable domain, filled in from reference TRBV15 and TRBJ1-1, reads DAMVIQNPRYQVTQFGKPVTLSCSQTLNHNVMYWYQQKSSQAPKLLFHYYDKDFNNEADTPDNFQSRRPNTSFCFLDIRSPGLGDTAMYLCATNQGGGEAFFGQGTRLTVV.